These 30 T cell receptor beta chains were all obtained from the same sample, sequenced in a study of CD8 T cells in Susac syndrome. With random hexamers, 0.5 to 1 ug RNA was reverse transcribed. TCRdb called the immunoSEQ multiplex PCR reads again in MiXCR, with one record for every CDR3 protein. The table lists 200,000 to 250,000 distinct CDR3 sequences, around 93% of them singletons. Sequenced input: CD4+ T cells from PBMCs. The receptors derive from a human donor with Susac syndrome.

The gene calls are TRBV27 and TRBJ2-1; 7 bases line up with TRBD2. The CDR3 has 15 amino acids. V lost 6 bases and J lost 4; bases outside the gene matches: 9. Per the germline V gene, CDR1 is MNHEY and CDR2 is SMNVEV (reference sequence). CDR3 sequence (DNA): TGTGCCAGCAGATTGGCTAGCGGCTTGTACAATGAGCAGTTCTTC. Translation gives CASRLASGLYNEQFF.

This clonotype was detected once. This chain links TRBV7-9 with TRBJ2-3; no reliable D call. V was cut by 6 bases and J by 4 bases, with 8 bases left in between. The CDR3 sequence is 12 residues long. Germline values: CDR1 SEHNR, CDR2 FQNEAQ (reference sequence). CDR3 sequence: CASRGNADTQYF. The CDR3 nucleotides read TGTGCCAGCAGAGGGAATGCAGATACGCAGTATTTT. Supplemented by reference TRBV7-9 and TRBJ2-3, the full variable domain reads DTGVSQNPRHKITKRGQNVTFRCDPISEHNRLYWYRQTLGQGPEFLTYFQNEAQLEKSRLLSDRFSAERPKGSFSTLEIQRTEQGDSAMYLCASRGNADTQYFGPGTRLTVL.

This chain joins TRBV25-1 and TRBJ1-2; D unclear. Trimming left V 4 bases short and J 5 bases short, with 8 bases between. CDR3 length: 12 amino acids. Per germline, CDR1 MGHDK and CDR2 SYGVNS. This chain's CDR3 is CASSGTWYGYTF. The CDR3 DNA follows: TGTGCCAGCAGTGGGACTTGGTATGGCTACACCTTC.

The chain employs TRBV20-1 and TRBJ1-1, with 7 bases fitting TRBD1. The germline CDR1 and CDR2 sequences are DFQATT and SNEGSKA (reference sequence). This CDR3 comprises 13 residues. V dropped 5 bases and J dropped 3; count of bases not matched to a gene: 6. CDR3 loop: CSARQGVDTEAFF. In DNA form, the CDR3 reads TGCAGTGCTCGACAGGGAGTTGACACTGAAGCTTTCTTT.

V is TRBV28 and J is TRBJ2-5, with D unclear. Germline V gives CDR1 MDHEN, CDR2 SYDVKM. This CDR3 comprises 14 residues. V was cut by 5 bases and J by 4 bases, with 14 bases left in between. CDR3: CASSPVRATETQYF. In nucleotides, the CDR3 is TGTGCCAGCAGTCCAGTTCGAGCGACAGAGACCCAGTACTTC.

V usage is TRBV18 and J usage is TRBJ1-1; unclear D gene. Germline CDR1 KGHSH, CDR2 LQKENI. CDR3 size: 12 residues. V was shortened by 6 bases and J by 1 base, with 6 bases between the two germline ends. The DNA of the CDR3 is TGTGCCAGCTCGGAGGAGAACACTGAAGCTTTCTTT. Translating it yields CASSEENTEAFF.

The CDR3, as DNA: TGCAGTGCTATACTCGGAGGTCTGGCTTACAATGAGCAGTTCTTC. Its protein product is CSAILGGLAYNEQFF. The genes are TRBV20-1 and TRBJ2-1; possible D gene TRBD2, 5 bases. The V gene's germline CDR1 is DFQATT and CDR2 SNEGSKA (reference sequence). The V gene lost 4 bases and the J gene lost 4 bases, with 17 bases spanning the gap. The CDR3 extends over 15 amino acids.

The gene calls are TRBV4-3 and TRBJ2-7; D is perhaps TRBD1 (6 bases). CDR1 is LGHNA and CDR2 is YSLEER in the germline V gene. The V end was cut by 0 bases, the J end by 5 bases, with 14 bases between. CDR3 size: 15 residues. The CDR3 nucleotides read TGCGCCAGCAGCCAAGAAGAGGCAGGGGTCCACGAGCAGTACTTC. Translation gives CASSQEEAGVHEQYF.

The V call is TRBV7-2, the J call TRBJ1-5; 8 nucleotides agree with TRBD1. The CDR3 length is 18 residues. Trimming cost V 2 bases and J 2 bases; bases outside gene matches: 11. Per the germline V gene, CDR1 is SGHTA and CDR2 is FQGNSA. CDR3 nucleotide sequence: TGTGCCAGCAGCTTAAAGGCAGGGGGCAGGGGGGGCAATCAGCCCCAGCATTTT. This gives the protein CASSLKAGGRGGNQPQHF.

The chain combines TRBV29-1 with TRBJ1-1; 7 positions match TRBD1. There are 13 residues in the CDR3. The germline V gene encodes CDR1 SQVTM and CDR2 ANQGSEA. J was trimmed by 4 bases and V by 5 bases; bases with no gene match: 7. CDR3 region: CSVKNAGGTEAFF. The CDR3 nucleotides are TGCAGCGTTAAAAACGCAGGGGGCACTGAAGCTTTCTTT.

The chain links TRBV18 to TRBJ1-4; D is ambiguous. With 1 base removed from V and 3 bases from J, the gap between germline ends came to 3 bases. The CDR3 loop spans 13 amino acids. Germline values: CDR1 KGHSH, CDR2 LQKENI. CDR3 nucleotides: TGTGCCAGCTCACCACGGGCTAATGAAAAACTGTTTTTT. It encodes CASSPRANEKLFF.

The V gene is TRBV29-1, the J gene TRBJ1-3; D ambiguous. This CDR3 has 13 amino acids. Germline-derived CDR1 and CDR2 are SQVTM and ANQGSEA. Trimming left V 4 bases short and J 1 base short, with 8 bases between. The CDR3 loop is CSVAGRSGNTIYF. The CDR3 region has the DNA TGCAGCGTTGCGGGCAGATCTGGAAACACCATATATTTT.

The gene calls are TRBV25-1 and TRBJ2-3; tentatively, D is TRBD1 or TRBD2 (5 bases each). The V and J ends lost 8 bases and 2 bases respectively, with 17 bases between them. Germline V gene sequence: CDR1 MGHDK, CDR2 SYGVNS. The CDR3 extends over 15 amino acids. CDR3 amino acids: CASEGSRIPTDTQYF. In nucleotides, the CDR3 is TGTGCCAGCGAGGGGTCGAGAATCCCCACAGATACGCAGTATTTT.

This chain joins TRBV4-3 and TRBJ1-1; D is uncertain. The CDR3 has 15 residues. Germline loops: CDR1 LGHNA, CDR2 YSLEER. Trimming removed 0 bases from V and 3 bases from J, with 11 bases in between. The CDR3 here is CASSQDHAGDTEAFF. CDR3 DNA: TGCGCCAGCAGCCAAGATCACGCCGGGGACACTGAAGCTTTCTTT.

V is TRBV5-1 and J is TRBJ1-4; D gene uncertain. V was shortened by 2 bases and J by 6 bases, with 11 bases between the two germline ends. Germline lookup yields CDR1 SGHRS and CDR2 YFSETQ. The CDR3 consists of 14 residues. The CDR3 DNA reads TGCGCCAGCAGCTTTGACGGGCAGGATGAAAAACTGTTTTTT. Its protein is CASSFDGQDEKLFF.

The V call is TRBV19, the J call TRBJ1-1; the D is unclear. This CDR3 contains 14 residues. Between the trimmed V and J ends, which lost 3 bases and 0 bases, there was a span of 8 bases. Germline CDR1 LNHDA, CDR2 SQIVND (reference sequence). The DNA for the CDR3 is TGTGCCAGTAGTATGGACCGGCTGAACACTGAAGCTTTCTTT. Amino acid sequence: CASSMDRLNTEAFF.

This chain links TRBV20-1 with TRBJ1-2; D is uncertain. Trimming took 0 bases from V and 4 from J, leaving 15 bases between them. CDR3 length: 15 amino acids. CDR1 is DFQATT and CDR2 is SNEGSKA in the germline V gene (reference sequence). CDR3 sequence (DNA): TGCAGTGCTAGAGATTTCCCCCGGACGGCCTATGGCTACACCTTC. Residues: CSARDFPRTAYGYTF.

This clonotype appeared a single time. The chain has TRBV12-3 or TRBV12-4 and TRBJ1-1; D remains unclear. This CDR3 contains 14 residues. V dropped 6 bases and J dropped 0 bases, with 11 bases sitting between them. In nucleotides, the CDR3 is TGTGCCAGCAGGAAGCAGGCGATGAACACTGAAGCTTTCTTT. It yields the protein CASRKQAMNTEAFF.

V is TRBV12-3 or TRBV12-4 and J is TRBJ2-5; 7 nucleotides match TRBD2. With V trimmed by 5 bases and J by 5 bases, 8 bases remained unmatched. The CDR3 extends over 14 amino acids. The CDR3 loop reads CASSPRREGETQYF. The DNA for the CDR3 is TGTGCCAGCAGTCCAAGGAGGGAGGGGGAGACCCAGTACTTC.

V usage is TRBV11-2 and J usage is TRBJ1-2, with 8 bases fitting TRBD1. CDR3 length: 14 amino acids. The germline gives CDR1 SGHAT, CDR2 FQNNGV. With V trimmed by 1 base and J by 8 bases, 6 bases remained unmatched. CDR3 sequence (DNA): TGTGCCAGCAGCTTAGGGCAGGGGGCGGCCGGCTACACCTTC. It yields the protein CASSLGQGAAGYTF.

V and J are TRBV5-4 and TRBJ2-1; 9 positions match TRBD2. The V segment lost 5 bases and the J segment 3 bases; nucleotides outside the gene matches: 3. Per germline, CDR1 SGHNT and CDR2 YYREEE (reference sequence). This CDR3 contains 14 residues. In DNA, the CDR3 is TGTGCCAGCAGTCGCGGGGGGGACTACAATGAGCAGTTCTTC. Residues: CASSRGGDYNEQFF.

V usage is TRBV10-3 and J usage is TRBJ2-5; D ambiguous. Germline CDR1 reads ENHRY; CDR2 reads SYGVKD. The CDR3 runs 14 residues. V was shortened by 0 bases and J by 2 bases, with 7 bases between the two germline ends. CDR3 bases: TGTGCCATCAGTGAGTCGCCAGCACAAGAGACCCAGTACTTC. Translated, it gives CAISESPAQETQYF.

The CDR3, as DNA: TGCGCCAGCAGCCAAGTGCAGGGGAGCTCCTACGAGCAGTACTTC. Encoded protein: CASSQVQGSSYEQYF. The chain couples TRBV4-1 to TRBJ2-7; D is possibly TRBD1 (6 bases). The germline V and J ends were trimmed by 1 base and 0 bases, with 10 bases remaining between them. The CDR3 is 15 residues long. In germline, CDR1 is MGHRA, CDR2 YSYEKL.

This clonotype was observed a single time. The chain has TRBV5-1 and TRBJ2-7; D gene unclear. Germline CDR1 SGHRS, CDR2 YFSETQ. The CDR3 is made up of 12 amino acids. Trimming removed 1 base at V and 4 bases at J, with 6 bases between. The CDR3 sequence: CASSLNLYEQYF. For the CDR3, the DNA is TGCGCCAGCAGCTTGAATTTGTACGAGCAGTACTTC.

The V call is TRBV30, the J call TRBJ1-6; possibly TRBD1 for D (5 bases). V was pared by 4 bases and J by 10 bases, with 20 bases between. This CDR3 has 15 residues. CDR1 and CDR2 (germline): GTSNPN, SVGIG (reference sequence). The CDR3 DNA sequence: TGTGCCTGGAAAGGGGTCATGGGGGAATGGTCACCCCTCCACTTT. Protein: CAWKGVMGEWSPLHF.

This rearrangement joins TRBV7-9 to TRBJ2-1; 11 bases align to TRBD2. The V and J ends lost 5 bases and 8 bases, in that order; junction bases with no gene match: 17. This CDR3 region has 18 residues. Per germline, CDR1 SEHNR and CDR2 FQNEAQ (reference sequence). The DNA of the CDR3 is TGTGCCAGCAGCCCTAAGGGCCGACTAGCGGGGATAATCGATGAGCAGTTCTTC. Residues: CASSPKGRLAGIIDEQFF. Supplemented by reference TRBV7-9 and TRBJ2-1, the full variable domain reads DTGVSQNPRHKITKRGQNVTFRCDPISEHNRLYWYRQTLGQGPEFLTYFQNEAQLEKSRLLSDRFSAERPKGSFSTLEIQRTEQGDSAMYLCASSPKGRLAGIIDEQFFGPGTRLTVL.

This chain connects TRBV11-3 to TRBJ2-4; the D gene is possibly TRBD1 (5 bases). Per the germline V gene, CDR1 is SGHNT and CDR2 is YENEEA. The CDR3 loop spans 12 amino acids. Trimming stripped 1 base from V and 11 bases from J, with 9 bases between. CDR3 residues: CASSLGQLLQYF. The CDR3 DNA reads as TGTGCCAGCAGCTTAGGACAGTTGCTTCAGTACTTC.

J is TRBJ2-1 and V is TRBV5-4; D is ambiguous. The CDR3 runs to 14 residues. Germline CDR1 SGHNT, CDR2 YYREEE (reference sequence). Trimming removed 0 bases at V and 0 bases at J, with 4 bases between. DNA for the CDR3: TGTGCCAGCAGCTTGGTTAACTCCTACAATGAGCAGTTCTTC. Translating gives CASSLVNSYNEQFF.

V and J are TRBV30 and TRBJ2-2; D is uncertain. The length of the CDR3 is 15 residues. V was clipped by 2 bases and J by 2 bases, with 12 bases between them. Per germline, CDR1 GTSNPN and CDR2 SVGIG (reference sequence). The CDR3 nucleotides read TGTGCCTGGAGTACCCTGCGGAGTAACACCGGGGAGCTGTTTTTT. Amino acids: CAWSTLRSNTGELFF.

This chain's CDR3 is CASSLDNRDGYTF. For the CDR3, the DNA is TGCGCCAGCAGCTTGGATAACAGGGATGGCTACACCTTC. The gene calls are TRBV5-1 and TRBJ1-2; TRBD1 is a possible D gene (6 bases). This CDR3 is built from 13 residues. Looked up from germline, CDR1 is SGHRS and CDR2 is YFSETQ. V was shortened by 0 bases and J by 6 bases, with 9 bases between the two germline ends.